A selection of T cell receptor beta chains follows, all from one sample in a study of beta chain features in type 1 diabetes. Generated by immunoSEQ multiplex PCR, the TCRdb table keeps only in-frame clones and is missing some. In the table there are hundreds of thousands of clones, over 12% of which are singletons. The specimen sequenced was naive CD4+ T cells from blood. These receptors were collected from a man aged 18 to 30 with type 1 diabetes. Both conserved end residues are part of each CDR3. The D gene is left open where the match is weak. Clone size is not always given. Where it is, it says once, few, many or a class for expanded clones.

cdr3_nt: TGTGCCAGCAGTACTAACGGGGCTGGAAACACCATATATTTT
cdr3_aa: CASSTNGAGNTIYF
j_call: TRBJ1-3
d_call: .
v_call: TRBV27
clone_size: few

cdr3_nt: TGTGCCTGGCGGACGGAAGATGGCTACACCTTC
cdr3_aa: CAWRTEDGYTF
j_call: TRBJ1-2
d_call: .
v_call: TRBV30
clone_size: few

cdr3_nt: TGTGCCAGTACCACGGAACGGGGGCTTGGGGGCAATCAGCCCCAGCATTTT
cdr3_aa: CASTTERGLGGNQPQHF
j_call: TRBJ1-5
d_call: .
v_call: TRBV19
clone_size: few

cdr3_nt: TGCGCCAGCAGCCCCGGGCCAGGGAACACTGAAGCTTTCTTT
cdr3_aa: CASSPGPGNTEAFF
j_call: TRBJ1-1
d_call: .
v_call: TRBV5-1
clone_size: .

cdr3_nt: TGTGCCAGCAGTAGGGATGTCTCAAACACCATATATTTT
cdr3_aa: CASSRDVSNTIYF
j_call: TRBJ1-3
d_call: .
v_call: TRBV2
clone_size: few

cdr3_nt: TGTGCCAGCAGCTCGTTGCAAAACATTCAGTACTTC
cdr3_aa: CASSSLQNIQYF
j_call: TRBJ2-4
d_call: .
v_call: TRBV5-4
clone_size: many

cdr3_nt: TGTGCCAGTAGTCCCCAGACAGGGGTCCCCTACGAGCAGTACTTC
cdr3_aa: CASSPQTGVPYEQYF
j_call: TRBJ2-7
d_call: TRBD1
v_call: TRBV19
clone_size: few

cdr3_nt: TGTGCCATCAGACCGGGACTAGCGGGGGGGGAGGTTACCACAGATACGCAGTATTTT
cdr3_aa: CAIRPGLAGGEVTTDTQYF
j_call: TRBJ2-3
d_call: TRBD2
v_call: TRBV10-3
clone_size: .

cdr3_nt: TGTGCCAGTAGTATTTCGCCGGCAGGGACGTGGGAGACCCAGTACTTC
cdr3_aa: CASSISPAGTWETQYF
j_call: TRBJ2-5
d_call: .
v_call: TRBV19
clone_size: .

cdr3_nt: TGTGCCAGCAGTTTATTTCCGGACAGTAGCAATCAGCCCCAGCATTTT
cdr3_aa: CASSLFPDSSNQPQHF
j_call: TRBJ1-5
d_call: .
v_call: TRBV28
clone_size: .

cdr3_nt: TGTGCCATCAGTGAGTCGAGGGCCCTACAAGAGACCCAGTACTTC
cdr3_aa: CAISESRALQETQYF
j_call: TRBJ2-5
d_call: .
v_call: TRBV10-3
clone_size: few

cdr3_nt: TGTGCTAGTTCCGATGCCGGCTCTCGGGAGGCCCAGTACTTC
cdr3_aa: CASSDAGSREAQYF
j_call: TRBJ2-5
d_call: TRBD2
v_call: TRBV12-5
clone_size: .

cdr3_nt: TGCGCCAGCAGCTTTTCTACAGGGTTTGGCACTGAAGCTTTCTTT
cdr3_aa: CASSFSTGFGTEAFF
j_call: TRBJ1-1
d_call: .
v_call: TRBV5-1
clone_size: .

cdr3_nt: TGCGCCAGCAGCCAAGAACAGGATTTGGAGCAGTACTTC
cdr3_aa: CASSQEQDLEQYF
j_call: TRBJ2-7
d_call: .
v_call: TRBV4-3
clone_size: few

cdr3_nt: TGTGCCTGGAGCGTCGGCGGGGGCCGTAATGAAAAACTGTTTTTT
cdr3_aa: CAWSVGGGRNEKLFF
j_call: TRBJ1-4
d_call: .
v_call: TRBV30
clone_size: few

cdr3_nt: TGTGCCAGCAGCTCCTCCCGGGACAGGGTCTACGAGCAGTACTTC
cdr3_aa: CASSSSRDRVYEQYF
j_call: TRBJ2-7
d_call: TRBD1
v_call: TRBV11-2
clone_size: .

cdr3_nt: TGTGCCAGCAGCCAAGATGAAGGGACCGGAACCTACAATGAGCAGTTCTTC
cdr3_aa: CASSQDEGTGTYNEQFF
j_call: TRBJ2-1
d_call: .
v_call: TRBV14
clone_size: few